This is a list of T cell receptor beta chains from one sample in a study of cytomegalovirus exposure and HLA in healthy donors. The table came from immunoSEQ multiplex PCR; TCRdb's copy has only in-frame clones and leaves some out. The sample shows approximately 140,000 clones, around nine tenths of them seen only once. Sequencing input: PBMCs. The receptor source for this set is a man younger than 35 in good health and CMV-seropositive. Both conserved end residues are part of each CDR3. D genes are given only for firm matches. Size tells how often a clone was seen (once, few, many) or the class of an expanded clone, and some rows leave it out.

J gene: TRBJ1-4
V gene: TRBV13
clone size: .
D gene: .
CDR3 DNA: TGTGCCAGCAGCCCCCGGGGGGGCCCTCTTATGGAAAAACTGTTTTTT
CDR3 protein: CASSPRGGPLMEKLFF

J gene: TRBJ2-5
V gene: TRBV7-7
clone size: .
D gene: .
CDR3 DNA: TGTGCTAGCAGCTTAGTTCCGGGAGAGACCCAGTACTTC
CDR3 protein: CASSLVPGETQYF

J gene: TRBJ2-1
V gene: TRBV7-2
clone size: many
D gene: TRBD1
CDR3 DNA: TGTGCCAGCAGCCCAATCCGACAGGGCTATGAGCAGTTCTTC
CDR3 protein: CASSPIRQGYEQFF

J gene: TRBJ2-3
V gene: TRBV25-1
clone size: .
D gene: .
CDR3 DNA: TGTGCCAGCAGTGAGGCTGGGGCTAAGGATACGCAGTATTTT
CDR3 protein: CASSEAGAKDTQYF

J gene: TRBJ2-1
V gene: TRBV27
clone size: .
D gene: TRBD2
CDR3 DNA: TGTGCCAGCAGTTTATCAGGACTCGGACTAGCGGGCCGGAATGAGCAGTTCTTC
CDR3 protein: CASSLSGLGLAGRNEQFF

J gene: TRBJ1-1
V gene: TRBV6-1
clone size: .
D gene: .
CDR3 DNA: TGTGCCAGCAGTCGTCAGGCGACTGAAGCTTTCTTT
CDR3 protein: CASSRQATEAFF

J gene: TRBJ1-2
V gene: TRBV28
clone size: .
D gene: TRBD1
CDR3 DNA: TGTGCCAGCAGTAGGGGACAGGGTAGGGATGGCTACACCTTC
CDR3 protein: CASSRGQGRDGYTF

J gene: TRBJ2-3
V gene: TRBV11-3
clone size: few
D gene: TRBD2
CDR3 DNA: TGTGCCAGCAGCTTAGATAGCGGGGCGGGTACGCAGTATTTT
CDR3 protein: CASSLDSGAGTQYF

J gene: TRBJ1-1
V gene: TRBV19
clone size: .
D gene: .
CDR3 DNA: TGTGCCAGTAGTATAGGGGGCGCTGAAGCTTTCTTT
CDR3 protein: CASSIGGAEAFF

J gene: TRBJ2-5
V gene: TRBV5-1
clone size: .
D gene: .
CDR3 DNA: TGCGCCAGCAGCTTGACCCCACGGCGGGGCCAAGAGACCCAGTACTTC
CDR3 protein: CASSLTPRRGQETQYF

J gene: TRBJ2-3
V gene: TRBV10-2
clone size: .
D gene: .
CDR3 DNA: TGCGCCAGCAGGAGGGCTGAGGGTCGGCGACCAAACACAGATACGCAGTATTTT
CDR3 protein: CASRRAEGRRPNTDTQYF

J gene: TRBJ2-3
V gene: TRBV5-1
clone size: .
D gene: TRBD2
CDR3 DNA: TGCGCCAGCAGCCAGGGACTAGCGGGTACAGATACGCAGTATTTT
CDR3 protein: CASSQGLAGTDTQYF

J gene: TRBJ2-3
V gene: TRBV11-3
clone size: .
D gene: .
CDR3 DNA: TGTGCCAGCAGCTTAGTAGGACACCTTAGCACAGATACGCAGTATTTT
CDR3 protein: CASSLVGHLSTDTQYF

J gene: TRBJ1-4
V gene: TRBV6-6
clone size: .
D gene: TRBD1
CDR3 DNA: TGTGCCAGCAATCCCCCGGGACAGGGCACTAATGAAAAACTGTTTTTT
CDR3 protein: CASNPPGQGTNEKLFF

J gene: TRBJ2-5
V gene: TRBV5-6
clone size: .
D gene: TRBD2
CDR3 DNA: TGTGCCAGCAGCTTAGCGGGGGAACCACAAGAGACCCAGTACTTC
CDR3 protein: CASSLAGEPQETQYF

J gene: TRBJ2-7
V gene: TRBV5-6
clone size: many
D gene: TRBD1
CDR3 DNA: TGTGCCAGCAGCTTCTATACCGGGACAGGGAGCAACGAGCAGTACTTC
CDR3 protein: CASSFYTGTGSNEQYF

J gene: TRBJ1-4
V gene: TRBV2
clone size: .
D gene: TRBD1
CDR3 DNA: TGTGCCAGCAGTCCGGGACAGGGTACTAATGAAAAACTGTTTTTT
CDR3 protein: CASSPGQGTNEKLFF

J gene: TRBJ2-1
V gene: TRBV2
clone size: .
D gene: .
CDR3 DNA: TGTGCCAGCAGTGGGACGGTTAACGGGGTAAACAATGAGCAGTTCTTC
CDR3 protein: CASSGTVNGVNNEQFF

J gene: TRBJ2-7
V gene: TRBV7-2
clone size: .
D gene: TRBD2
CDR3 DNA: TGTGCCAGCAGCTTGGGACTAGCGGGATCGGGCGAGCAGTACTTC
CDR3 protein: CASSLGLAGSGEQYF

J gene: TRBJ2-1
V gene: TRBV7-2
clone size: .
D gene: TRBD1
CDR3 DNA: TGTGCCAGCAGCTTAGCGGGGACAGGGTCCTACAATGAGCAGTTCTTC
CDR3 protein: CASSLAGTGSYNEQFF

J gene: TRBJ2-7
V gene: TRBV2
clone size: .
D gene: TRBD1
CDR3 DNA: TGTGCCAGCAGCCAGACAGGGCGAGTCTACGAGCAGTACTTC
CDR3 protein: CASSQTGRVYEQYF

J gene: TRBJ2-7
V gene: TRBV29-1
clone size: .
D gene: .
CDR3 DNA: TGCAGCGTACTGACAGGTCTCTCCTACGAGCAGTACTTC
CDR3 protein: CSVLTGLSYEQYF

J gene: TRBJ1-2
V gene: TRBV27
clone size: many
D gene: TRBD1
CDR3 DNA: TGTGCCAGCAGTTTCTCCGGACAGGGGAATGGCTACACCTTC
CDR3 protein: CASSFSGQGNGYTF

J gene: TRBJ2-1
V gene: TRBV5-8
clone size: .
D gene: .
CDR3 DNA: TGTGCCAGCAGCACAGGGTACTACAATGAGCAGTTCTTC
CDR3 protein: CASSTGYYNEQFF

J gene: TRBJ2-1
V gene: TRBV5-1
clone size: .
D gene: .
CDR3 DNA: TGCGCCAGCAGCTGGCAGAACAATGAGCAGTTCTTC
CDR3 protein: CASSWQNNEQFF

J gene: TRBJ2-7
V gene: TRBV29-1
clone size: few
D gene: TRBD1
CDR3 DNA: TGCAGCGTACGGTTAGGGGGCACCTACGAGCAGTACTTC
CDR3 protein: CSVRLGGTYEQYF

J gene: TRBJ2-1
V gene: TRBV5-6
clone size: .
D gene: .
CDR3 DNA: TGTGCCAGCAGCGCACTAGCTTATGAGCAGTTCTTC
CDR3 protein: CASSALAYEQFF

J gene: TRBJ1-1
V gene: TRBV9
clone size: .
D gene: TRBD1
CDR3 DNA: TGTGCCAGCAAGGGGACAGAGAACACTGAAGCTTTCTTT
CDR3 protein: CASKGTENTEAFF

J gene: TRBJ1-2
V gene: TRBV19
clone size: .
D gene: .
CDR3 DNA: TGTGCCAGTATAACCCAGGAGGGACACTATGGCTACACCTTC
CDR3 protein: CASITQEGHYGYTF

J gene: TRBJ1-3
V gene: TRBV5-1
clone size: .
D gene: .
CDR3 DNA: TGCGCCAGCAGCCCCTCGTCAGGGGTTGGAAACACCATATATTTT
CDR3 protein: CASSPSSGVGNTIYF

J gene: TRBJ2-2
V gene: TRBV5-6
clone size: .
D gene: .
CDR3 DNA: TGTGCCAGCAGCCCCGGGACACCGGACACCGGGGAGCTGTTTTTT
CDR3 protein: CASSPGTPDTGELFF

J gene: TRBJ1-5
V gene: TRBV30
clone size: .
D gene: .
CDR3 DNA: TGTGCCTGGAGTAGAGGGTATAGCAATCAGCCCCAGCATTTT
CDR3 protein: CAWSRGYSNQPQHF

J gene: TRBJ2-2
V gene: TRBV2
clone size: .
D gene: TRBD1
CDR3 DNA: TGTGCCAGCATGGGGGACAGAAACACCGGGGAGCTGTTTTTT
CDR3 protein: CASMGDRNTGELFF

J gene: TRBJ2-5
V gene: TRBV2
clone size: .
D gene: TRBD2
CDR3 DNA: TGTGCCAGCAGGGGGGGACTAGCGGGAGATCAAGAGACCCAGTACTTC
CDR3 protein: CASRGGLAGDQETQYF